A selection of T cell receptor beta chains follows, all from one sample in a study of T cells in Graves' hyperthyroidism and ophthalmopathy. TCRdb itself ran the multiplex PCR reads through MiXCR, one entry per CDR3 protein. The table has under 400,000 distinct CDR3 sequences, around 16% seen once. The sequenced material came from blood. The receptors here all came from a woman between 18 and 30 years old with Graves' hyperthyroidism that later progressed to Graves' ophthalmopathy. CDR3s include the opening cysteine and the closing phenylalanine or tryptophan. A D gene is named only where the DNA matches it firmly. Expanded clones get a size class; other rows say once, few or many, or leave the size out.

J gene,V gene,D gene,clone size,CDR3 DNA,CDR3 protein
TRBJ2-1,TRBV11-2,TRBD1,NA,TGTGCCAGCAGCTATAGAGGACAGGGGGAGACCCAGTTCTTC,CASSYRGQGETQFF
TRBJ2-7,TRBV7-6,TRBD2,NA,TGTGCCAGCAGCCCCCAAGGATTTGCGGGAGGGCCCGAGAACGAGCAGTACTTC,CASSPQGFAGGPENEQYF
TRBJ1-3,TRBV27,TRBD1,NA,TGTGCCAGCAGTTTATCCGGGACAGGGTCTGGAAACACCATATATTTT,CASSLSGTGSGNTIYF
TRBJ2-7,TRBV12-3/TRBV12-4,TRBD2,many,TGTGCCAGCTCAATAGGAGCGGGAGCTATGAGCTCCTACGAGCAGTACTTC,CASSIGAGAMSSYEQYF
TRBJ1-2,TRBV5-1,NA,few,TGCGCCAGCAGCCCCCGGGCCTTCTATGGCTACACCTTC,CASSPRAFYGYTF
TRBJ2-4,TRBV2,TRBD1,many,TGTGCCAGCAGCTCCGGACAGGGGAGGGACATTCAGTACTTC,CASSSGQGRDIQYF
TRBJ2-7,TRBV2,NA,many,TGTGCCAGCAGTATGGGACTCTTAAACTACGAGCAGTACTTC,CASSMGLLNYEQYF
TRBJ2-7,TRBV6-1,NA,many,TGTGCCAGCAGTCGAGGACAGTACTACGAGCAGTACTTC,CASSRGQYYEQYF
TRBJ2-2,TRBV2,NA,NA,TGTGCCAGCTTTCCCGGGAGGAACACCGGGGAGCTGTTTTTT,CASFPGRNTGELFF
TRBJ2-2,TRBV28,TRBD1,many,TGTGCCAGCAGTTTGGCCCATCGGACAGGGGACACCGGGGAGCTGTTTTTT,CASSLAHRTGDTGELFF
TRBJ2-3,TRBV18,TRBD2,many,TGTGCCAGCTCACCACCTCCGGGGATAGCGGGGAGCACAGATACGCAGTATTTT,CASSPPPGIAGSTDTQYF
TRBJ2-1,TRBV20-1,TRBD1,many,TGCAGTGCTGTACAGGGGAATGGCCACAATGAGCAGTTCTTC,CSAVQGNGHNEQFF
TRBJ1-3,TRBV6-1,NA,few,TGTGCCGGCGCCTATGGCAGGACCTCTGGAAACACCATATATTTT,CAGAYGRTSGNTIYF
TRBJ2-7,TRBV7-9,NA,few,TGTGCCAGCAGACCAAGTTTGAGCGGGCCCTACGAGCAGTACTTC,CASRPSLSGPYEQYF
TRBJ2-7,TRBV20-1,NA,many,TGCAGTGCTGTCCCTTGGGGGTACGAGCAGTACTTC,CSAVPWGYEQYF
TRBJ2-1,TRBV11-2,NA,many,TGTGCCAGCAGCTTAGCTAGAGGAGGGAACAATGAGCAGTTCTTC,CASSLARGGNNEQFF
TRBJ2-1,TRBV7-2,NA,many,TGTGCCAGCAGCCAATATCTTGTTGAGCGGGTCCACAATGAGCAGTTCTTC,CASSQYLVERVHNEQFF
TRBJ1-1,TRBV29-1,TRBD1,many,TGCAGCGTTAATAATCCCGGGGACAGGGGCGAAGCTTTCTTT,CSVNNPGDRGEAFF